This TCR beta chain was recovered during a study of control samples from healthy donors and cancer patients. Sequencing used immunoSEQ multiplex PCR; TCRdb keeps in-frame clones, though not all of them. The repertoire holds about 94,000 clones, 90% seen once, with 3.5% to 4.5% in the top ten. Sample: blood. The receptor's source is a woman aged 18-29 years in good health.

In DNA form, the CDR3 reads TGTGCCAGCAGTGGGGACAGGAACACCGGGGAGCTGTTTTTT. This codes for CASSGDRNTGELFF. The V call is TRBV2, the J call TRBJ2-2; 7 bases match TRBD1. V shed 4 bases and J 1 base; nucleotides not matched to a gene: 0. The CDR3 spans 14 residues. Germline assignment: CDR1 SNHLY and CDR2 FYNNEI.